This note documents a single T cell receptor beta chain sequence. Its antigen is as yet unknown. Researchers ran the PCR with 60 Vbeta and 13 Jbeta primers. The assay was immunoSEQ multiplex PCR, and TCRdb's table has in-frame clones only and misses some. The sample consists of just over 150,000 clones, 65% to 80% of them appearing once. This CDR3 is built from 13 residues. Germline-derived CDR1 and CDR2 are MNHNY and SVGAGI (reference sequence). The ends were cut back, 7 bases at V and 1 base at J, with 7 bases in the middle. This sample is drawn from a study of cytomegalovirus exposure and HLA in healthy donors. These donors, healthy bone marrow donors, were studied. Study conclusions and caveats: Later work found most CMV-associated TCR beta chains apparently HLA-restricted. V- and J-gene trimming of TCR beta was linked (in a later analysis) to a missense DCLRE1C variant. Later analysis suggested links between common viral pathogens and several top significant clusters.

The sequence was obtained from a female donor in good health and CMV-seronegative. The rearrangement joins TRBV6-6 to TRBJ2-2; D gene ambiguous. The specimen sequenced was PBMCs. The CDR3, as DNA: TGTGCCAGCACGGTCCTGAACACCGGGGAGCTGTTTTTT. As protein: CASTVLNTGELFF.